A selection of T cell receptor beta chains follows, all from one sample in a study of T cell responses to AZD1222 COVID-19 vaccine. Some clones are missing from TCRdb's copy, which holds only in-frame ones; the method was immunoSEQ multiplex PCR. Of 140,000 or so clones listed, about 88% are singletons. The specimen was peripheral blood, collected 28 days after the second AZD1222 dose. The source is an adult who received the AZD1222 COVID-19 vaccine. CDR3s include the opening cysteine and the closing phenylalanine or tryptophan. A D gene is named only where the DNA matches it firmly. Size values are once, few and many counts, or a class for expanded clones, and some rows have none.

d_call	v_call	clone_size	j_call	cdr3_aa	cdr3_nt
TRBD1	TRBV7-8	.	TRBJ2-1	CASSPDRGEQFF	TGTGCCAGCAGCCCCGACAGGGGCGAGCAGTTCTTC
.	TRBV3-1/TRBV3-2	once	TRBJ1-2	CASSQVGQIYGYTF	TGTGCCAGCAGCCAAGTCGGGCAGATCTATGGCTACACCTTC
.	TRBV7-2	.	TRBJ1-6	CASSNTVNSPLHF	TGTGCCAGCTCCAATACTGTAAATTCACCCCTCCACTTT
TRBD1	TRBV5-1	.	TRBJ2-2	CASSWTGTNTGELFF	TGCGCCAGCAGCTGGACAGGGACAAACACCGGGGAGCTGTTTTTT
.	TRBV7-2	.	TRBJ2-2	CASSFGIGPGELFF	TGTGCCAGCAGCTTTGGTATCGGGCCCGGGGAGCTGTTTTTT
TRBD2	TRBV11-2	.	TRBJ2-1	CASSELGGGHPSYNEQFF	TGTGCCAGCAGCGAGCTCGGGGGAGGGCATCCGTCATACAATGAGCAGTTCTTC
.	TRBV28	.	TRBJ1-5	CASMGESTNQPQHF	TGTGCCAGCATGGGGGAAAGTACGAATCAGCCCCAGCATTTT
.	TRBV6-1	.	TRBJ1-2	CASSRGADMGYTF	TGTGCCAGTAGTCGGGGGGCTGACATGGGCTACACCTTC
.	TRBV18	.	TRBJ1-1	CASSPAPDTEAFF	TGTGCCAGCTCACCAGCACCCGACACTGAAGCTTTCTTT
.	TRBV18	.	TRBJ1-3	CASSPVGSSSGNTIYF	TGTGCCAGCTCACCGGTAGGGTCGAGCTCTGGAAACACCATATATTTT
.	TRBV28	.	TRBJ1-2	CASSLGTFNYGYTF	TGTGCCAGCAGTCTCGGGACATTTAACTATGGCTACACCTTC
.	TRBV3-1/TRBV3-2	once	TRBJ2-7	CASSRQLDSYEQYF	TGTGCCAGCAGCCGACAACTGGACAGCTACGAGCAGTACTTC
.	TRBV7-9	.	TRBJ1-1	CASSTSEAFF	TGTGCCAGCAGCACCTCCGAAGCTTTCTTT
.	TRBV24-1	.	TRBJ2-6	CATRGEGAGANVLTF	TGTGCCACCAGAGGAGAGGGAGCTGGGGCCAACGTCCTGACTTTC
.	TRBV6-6	.	TRBJ2-7	CASSPQKPYEQYF	TGTGCCAGCAGTCCACAGAAGCCCTACGAGCAGTACTTC
TRBD1	TRBV6-5	.	TRBJ2-2	CASSRTGVELFF	TGTGCCAGCAGTCGGACAGGAGTGGAGCTGTTTTTT
.	TRBV18	.	TRBJ1-4	CASSPVGNDEKLFF	TGTGCCAGCTCACCAGTAGGGAATGATGAAAAACTGTTTTTT
.	TRBV7-3	.	TRBJ1-6	CASSLMGRWQPLHF	TGTGCCAGCAGCTTAATGGGGAGGTGGCAACCCCTCCACTTT
.	TRBV30	.	TRBJ2-2	CAWNGRARGAGELFF	TGTGCCTGGAACGGACGAGCGAGGGGGGCCGGGGAGCTGTTTTTT
TRBD2	TRBV4-2	.	TRBJ2-5	CASSQDLSLAGEGFKGTQYF	TGTGCCAGCAGCCAAGATTTGTCACTAGCGGGAGAAGGTTTTAAAGGGACCCAGTACTTC
.	TRBV6-6	.	TRBJ2-7	CASSSGTTSEQYF	TGTGCCAGCAGCTCCGGGACGACAAGCGAGCAGTACTTC
TRBD1	TRBV7-3	.	TRBJ1-1	CASSSQGATEAFF	TGTGCCAGCAGCTCACAGGGGGCGACTGAAGCTTTCTTT
TRBD1	TRBV28	.	TRBJ1-5	CASSLSPGTVFF	TGTGCCAGCAGTTTGTCGCCCGGGACAGTCTTTTTT
.	TRBV3-1/TRBV3-2	.	TRBJ2-2	CASSPTLTNTGELFF	TGTGCCAGCAGCCCGACACTCACGAACACCGGGGAGCTGTTTTTT
TRBD1	TRBV12-5	.	TRBJ1-2	CASGLEGGAENGYTF	TGTGCTAGTGGTTTGGAAGGGGGCGCAGAAAATGGCTACACCTTC
.	TRBV27	.	TRBJ2-5	CASSLSVASAETQYF	TGTGCCAGCAGTTTATCGGTGGCTAGCGCAGAGACCCAGTACTTC
TRBD1	TRBV11-2	.	TRBJ1-1	CASSPSGQGDTEAFF	TGTGCCAGCAGCCCTTCGGGACAGGGGGACACTGAAGCTTTCTTT
.	TRBV18	.	TRBJ2-7	CASSPTDGLKQYF	TGTGCCAGCTCACCAACGGACGGGCTTAAGCAGTACTTC
.	TRBV30	.	TRBJ1-1	CAWSVDTINPEAFF	TGTGCCTGGAGCGTTGACACAATCAACCCTGAAGCTTTCTTT
.	TRBV7-3	.	TRBJ2-1	CASSSGNEQFF	TGTGCCAGCAGTTCAGGGAATGAGCAGTTCTTC
.	TRBV28	.	TRBJ1-1	CASRSSPDLNTEAFF	TGTGCCAGCAGATCTAGTCCGGATTTGAACACTGAAGCTTTCTTT